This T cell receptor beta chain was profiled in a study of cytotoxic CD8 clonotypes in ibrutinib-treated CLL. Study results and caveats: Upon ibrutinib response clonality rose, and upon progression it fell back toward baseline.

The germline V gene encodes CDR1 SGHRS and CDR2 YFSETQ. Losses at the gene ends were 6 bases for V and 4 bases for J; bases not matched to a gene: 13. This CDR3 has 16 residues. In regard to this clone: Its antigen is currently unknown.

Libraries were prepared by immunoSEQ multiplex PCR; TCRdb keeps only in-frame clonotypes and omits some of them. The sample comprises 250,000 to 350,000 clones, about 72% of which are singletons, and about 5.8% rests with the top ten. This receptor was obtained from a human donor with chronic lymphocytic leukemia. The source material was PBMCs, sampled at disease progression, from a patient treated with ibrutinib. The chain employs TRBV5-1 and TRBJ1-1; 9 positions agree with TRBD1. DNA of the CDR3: TGCGCCAGCATCCCCACAGGGGGCTTTGACCCCACTGAAGCTTTCTTT. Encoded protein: CASIPTGGFDPTEAFF. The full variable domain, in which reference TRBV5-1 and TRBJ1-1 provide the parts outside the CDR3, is KAGVTQTPRYLIKTRGQQVTLSCSPISGHRSVSWYQQTPGQGLQFLFEYFSETQRNKGNFPGRFSGRQFSNSRSEMNVSTLELGDSALYLCASIPTGGFDPTEAFFGQGTRLTVV.